A selection of T cell receptor beta chains follows, all from one sample in a study of CD8 T cells in ankylosing spondylitis. A single record per CDR3 protein comes from TCRdb applying MiXCR to the 5' RACE reads. The top ten hold 4.3% of the sample, which has fewer than 200,000 distinct CDR3 sequences, about 20% seen once. Input material: blood, either unsorted or a sorted T cell fraction (not recorded which). The origin of the receptors is a male donor between 5 and 29 years old with ankylosing spondylitis or in good health (not recorded which). Both conserved end residues are part of each CDR3. The D gene is left open where the match is weak. Some rows have no size entry. The others give once, few or many, or a class for an expanded clone.

clone_size cdr3_length j_call v_call d_call cdr3_nt cdr3_aa
many 21 TRBJ2-4 TRBV20-1 TRBD2 TGCAGTGCTCCAAGACAGGGTGGGTGGACTAGCGGGAGAATGGCCAAAAACATTCAGTACTTC CSAPRQGGWTSGRMAKNIQYF
many 14 TRBJ1-3 TRBV12-3/TRBV12-4 - TGTGCCAGCAGCGGAGGAGCATCTGGAAACACCATATATTTT CASSGGASGNTIYF
many 12 TRBJ1-2 TRBV5-6 - TGTGCCAGCAATGGGCGGTGGGATGGCTACACCTTC CASNGRWDGYTF
- 14 TRBJ2-5 TRBV27 - TGTGCCAGCAGACCCGGACGGAATCAAGAGACCCAGTACTTC CASRPGRNQETQYF
many 15 TRBJ2-6 TRBV5-1 - TGCGCCAGCAGCAAGGACAGCCCGGGGGCCAACGTCCTGACTTTC CASSKDSPGANVLTF
many 13 TRBJ2-7 TRBV7-6 TRBD1 TGTGCCAGCAGCGCAGGACAGGGCTCGGGGCAGTACTTC CASSAGQGSGQYF
many 13 TRBJ1-5 TRBV27 - TGTGCCAGCACTGAAGAGAGCAATCAGCCCCAGCATTTT CASTEESNQPQHF
many 15 TRBJ2-5 TRBV5-6 - TGTGCCAGCAGCTTGGGGGTCACGGGGAAAGAGACCCAGTACTTC CASSLGVTGKETQYF
many 12 TRBJ2-1 TRBV15 TRBD1 TGTGCCACCAGCAGAGAAGGGGGACAGGCTTTCTTC CATSREGGQAFF
many 12 TRBJ2-6 TRBV5-6 TRBD1 TGTGCCAGCAGCCCGACAGGGAACGTCCTGACTTTC CASSPTGNVLTF
many 12 TRBJ2-2 TRBV15 - TGTGCCACCAGCAGAGGGGACGGGGAGCTGTTTTTT CATSRGDGELFF
- 14 TRBJ1-5 TRBV6-2/TRBV6-3 - TGTGCCAGCAGCCCGACAGATAGCAATCAGCCCCAGCATTTT CASSPTDSNQPQHF
many 16 TRBJ2-7 TRBV5-6 TRBD2 TGTGCCAGCAGGTGGGGACTAGCGGGAGCCGACTACGAGCAGTACTTC CASRWGLAGADYEQYF
many 13 TRBJ2-2 TRBV3-1 - TGTGCCAGCAGCCAAGATGTGTTCGGGGAGCTGTTTTTT CASSQDVFGELFF
many 14 TRBJ2-5 TRBV5-1 - TGCGCCAGCAGCTCAGGGACCGGTCAAGAGACCCAGTACTTC CASSSGTGQETQYF
- 12 TRBJ2-1 TRBV29-1 TRBD2 TGCAGCGCGGGACTAGCAGATAATGAGCAGTTCTTC CSAGLADNEQFF
- 14 TRBJ2-1 TRBV19 TRBD2 TGTGCCAGTAGCTGGGGAGGGTTGAACGATGAGCAGTTCTTC CASSWGGLNDEQFF
- 15 TRBJ2-3 TRBV3-1 TRBD2 TGTGCCAGCAGCCTTATAGCGGGAGGTCTGAGGACGCAGTATTTT CASSLIAGGLRTQYF
many 11 TRBJ1-2 TRBV7-9 - TGTGCCAGCAGCCAACTCTATGGCTACACCTTC CASSQLYGYTF
many 17 TRBJ2-5 TRBV2 - TGTGCCAGCAGTGAAGCGCTTCTAACGGCGTACCAAGAGACCCAGTACTTC CASSEALLTAYQETQYF
many 12 TRBJ2-7 TRBV27 - TGTGCCAGCAGTCTCCGGGGGTACGAGCAGTACTTC CASSLRGYEQYF
many 16 TRBJ2-2 TRBV5-1 - TGCGCCAGCAGCTTGGTGGGACACTCGAACACCGGGGAGCTGTTTTTT CASSLVGHSNTGELFF
many 18 TRBJ2-2 TRBV6-1 - TGTGCCAGCAGTGAATCGTGGATAGGGCGTGCGAACACCGGGGAGCTGTTTTTT CASSESWIGRANTGELFF
many 12 TRBJ2-7 TRBV5-1 - TGCGCCAGCAGCCCAATGGGCTACGAGCAGTACTTC CASSPMGYEQYF
many 16 TRBJ2-6 TRBV5-1 TRBD1 TGCGCCAGCAGCTTGGGACAGGGCTCTGGGGCCAACGTCCTGACTTTC CASSLGQGSGANVLTF
- 16 TRBJ2-3 TRBV12-3/TRBV12-4 TRBD2 TGTGCCAGCAGTTTAAGGAGCGGGACTCCGACAGATACGCAGTATTTT CASSLRSGTPTDTQYF
many 16 TRBJ2-2 TRBV9 TRBD2 TGTGCCAGCAGCGTTGGGACTAGCGGGAGCGCCGGGGAGCTGTTTTTT CASSVGTSGSAGELFF
many 17 TRBJ2-1 TRBV7-9 TRBD2 TGTGCCAGCAGCTTAGGGCGGACTAGCGCGGCGTACAATGAGCAGTTCTTC CASSLGRTSAAYNEQFF
many 15 TRBJ2-6 TRBV2 - TGTGCCAGCAGTGACTGGAAACCTGGGGCCAACGTCCTGACTTTC CASSDWKPGANVLTF
many 15 TRBJ2-2 TRBV12-3/TRBV12-4 TRBD2 TGTGCCAGCAGGACTAGCGGAGGGAACACCGGGGAGCTGTTTTTT CASRTSGGNTGELFF
many 16 TRBJ2-6 TRBV6-5 - TGTGCCAGCAGTCAGCCGACAGGAGTCAGGGCCAACGTCCTGACTTTC CASSQPTGVRANVLTF
many 16 TRBJ2-7 TRBV9 - TGTGCCAGCAGCTCCCACCGGGTGGACCAAACCTACGAGCAGTACTTC CASSSHRVDQTYEQYF
many 13 TRBJ2-1 TRBV12-3/TRBV12-4 TRBD2 TGTGCCAGCAGTTTCACTAGCGGGAGTTTGCAGTTCTTC CASSFTSGSLQFF
many 14 TRBJ2-1 TRBV29-1 - TGCAGCGTTGCTAGGCGGATCCAGGACGATGAGCAGTTCTTC CSVARRIQDDEQFF
many 14 TRBJ2-2 TRBV19 - TGTGCCAGTAGTATCGACGGACCCACCGGGGAGCTGTTTTTT CASSIDGPTGELFF
many 15 TRBJ2-3 TRBV12-3/TRBV12-4 - TGTGCCAGCAGTACCGGGCCCTGGGACACAGATACGCAGTATTTT CASSTGPWDTDTQYF
many 15 TRBJ2-2 TRBV15 - TGTGCCACCAGCAGAGCAGGACAGAACACCGGGGAGCTGTTTTTT CATSRAGQNTGELFF
- 17 TRBJ2-3 TRBV25-1 - TGTGCCAGCAGTGAATCAGCGGCAGGGCTGATCACAGATACGCAGTATTTT CASSESAAGLITDTQYF
many 12 TRBJ2-5 TRBV29-1 - TGCAGCGTTGAGACTATGAGAGAGACCCAGTACTTC CSVETMRETQYF
many 15 TRBJ2-4 TRBV7-9 - TGTGCCAGCAGCTTAGGGGACCTAGCCAAAAACATTCAGTACTTC CASSLGDLAKNIQYF
many 14 TRBJ1-6 TRBV14 - TGTGCCAGCAGCCAAGGGACAGTTCATTCACCCCTCCACTTT CASSQGTVHSPLHF
many 14 TRBJ1-1 TRBV20-1 - TGCAGTGCTACGGGACCCCCCGGGGACACTGAAGCTTTCTTT CSATGPPGDTEAFF
- 15 TRBJ1-1 TRBV10-3 - TGTGCCATCAGGGATGGACAGACGAAGGGCACTGAAGCTTTCTTT CAIRDGQTKGTEAFF
once 12 TRBJ2-7 TRBV20-1 - TGCAGTGCCCCCGGGTGGATCGGCGAGCAGTACTTC CSAPGWIGEQYF
- 17 TRBJ2-1 TRBV9 TRBD1 TGTGCCAGCAGCGTAGGTGGGACAGTAGGGTCCAGCGATGAGCAGTTCTTC CASSVGGTVGSSDEQFF
many 16 TRBJ1-1 TRBV7-9 - TGTGCCAGCAGCATGGACCCCGTCGGCATGAACACTGAAGCTTTCTTT CASSMDPVGMNTEAFF
- 11 TRBJ1-2 TRBV24-1 - TGTGCCACCAGTGGAGTCTATGGCTACACCTTC CATSGVYGYTF
- 16 TRBJ2-1 TRBV19 TRBD2 TGTGCCAGTAGGACGACCGGGACTAGCGCTTACAATGAGCAGTTCTTC CASRTTGTSAYNEQFF
- 14 TRBJ2-7 TRBV18 - TGTGCCAGCTCACCACCGGGGGTCCCCTACGAGCAGTACTTC CASSPPGVPYEQYF
many 13 TRBJ2-2 TRBV12-3/TRBV12-4 - TGTGCCAGCAGGCTTGGTGGGCCCGGGGAGCTGTTTTTT CASRLGGPGELFF
- 15 TRBJ1-4 TRBV7-8 TRBD1 TGTGCCAGCAGCCCACGGACAGGGGCGAATGAAAAACTGTTTTTT CASSPRTGANEKLFF
many 14 TRBJ2-1 TRBV12-3/TRBV12-4 - TGTGCCAGCACCTCACGGGAGTTGTACAATGAGCAGTTCTTC CASTSRELYNEQFF
- 14 TRBJ2-1 TRBV7-2 TRBD2 TGTGCCAGCAGCTCCCTAGCGGGTAACAATGAGCAGTTCTTC CASSSLAGNNEQFF
many 19 TRBJ2-1 TRBV7-8 TRBD2 TGTGCCAGCAGCTTAGGGACTAGCGGGAGGGCCTCCCCCTACAATGAGCAGTTCTTC CASSLGTSGRASPYNEQFF
many 17 TRBJ2-6 TRBV5-1 - TGCGCCAGCAGCTTAAGGGAATTCCTCTCTGGGGCCAACGTCCTGACTTTC CASSLREFLSGANVLTF
- 11 TRBJ2-1 TRBV20-1 TRBD1 TGCAGTGTAAAACTAGGACAGGGGAAGTTCTTC CSVKLGQGKFF
many 17 TRBJ2-1 TRBV15 TRBD2 TGTGCCACCAGCAGAGGAGGACTAAGCGGGAGCGCCAATGAGCAGTTCTTC CATSRGGLSGSANEQFF
- 15 TRBJ2-7 TRBV6-5 - TGTGCCAGCAAAAGGGGCAGTCTTAGCTCCTACGAGCAGTACTTC CASKRGSLSSYEQYF
few 14 TRBJ1-4 TRBV7-6 - TGTGCCAGCAGCTTAGTCCAGAATAATGAAAAACTGTTTTTT CASSLVQNNEKLFF
many 14 TRBJ2-5 TRBV6-2/TRBV6-3 - TGTGCCAGCAGTTACTCGGAGAGTGCGGAGACCCAGTACTTC CASSYSESAETQYF